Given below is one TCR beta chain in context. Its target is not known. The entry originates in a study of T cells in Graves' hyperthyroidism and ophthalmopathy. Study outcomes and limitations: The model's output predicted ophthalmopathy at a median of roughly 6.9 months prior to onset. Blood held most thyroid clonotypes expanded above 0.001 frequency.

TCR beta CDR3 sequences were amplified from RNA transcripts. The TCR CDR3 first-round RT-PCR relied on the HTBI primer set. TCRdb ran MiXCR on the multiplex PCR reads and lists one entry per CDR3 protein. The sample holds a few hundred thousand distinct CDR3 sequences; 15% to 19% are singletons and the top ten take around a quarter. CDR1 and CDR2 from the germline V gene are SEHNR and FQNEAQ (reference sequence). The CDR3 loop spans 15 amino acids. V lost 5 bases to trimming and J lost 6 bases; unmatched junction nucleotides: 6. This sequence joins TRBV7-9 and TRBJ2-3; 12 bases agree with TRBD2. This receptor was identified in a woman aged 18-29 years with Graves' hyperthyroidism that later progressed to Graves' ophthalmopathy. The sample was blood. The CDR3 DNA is TGTGCCAGCAGCGCTAGCGGGAGGGCCACTGATACGCAGTATTTT. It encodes CASSASGRATDTQYF.